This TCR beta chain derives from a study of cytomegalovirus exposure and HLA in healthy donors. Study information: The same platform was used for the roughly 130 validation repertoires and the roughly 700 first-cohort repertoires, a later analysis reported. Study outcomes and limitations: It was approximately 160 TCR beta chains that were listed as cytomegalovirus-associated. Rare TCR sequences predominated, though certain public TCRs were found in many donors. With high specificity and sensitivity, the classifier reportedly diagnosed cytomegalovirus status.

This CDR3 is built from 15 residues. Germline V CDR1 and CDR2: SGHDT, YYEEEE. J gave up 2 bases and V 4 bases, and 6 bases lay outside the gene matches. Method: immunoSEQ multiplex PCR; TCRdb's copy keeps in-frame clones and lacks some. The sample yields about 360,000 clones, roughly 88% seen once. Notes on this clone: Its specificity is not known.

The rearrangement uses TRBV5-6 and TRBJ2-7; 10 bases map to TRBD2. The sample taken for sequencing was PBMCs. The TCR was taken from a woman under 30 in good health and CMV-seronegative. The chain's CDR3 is CASSQLAGGTYEQYF. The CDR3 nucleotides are TGTGCCAGCAGCCAATTAGCGGGGGGAACCTACGAGCAGTACTTC.